A single sample gave rise to the 20 T cell receptor beta chains below, sequenced in a study of CD4 T cells in relation to SARS-CoV-2 and coronaviruses. Unexposed donor CD4+ T cells date from about 2011-2018, before the COVID-19 pandemic. Clones were read by immunoSEQ multiplex PCR, and TCRdb kept only the in-frame ones, dropping some. The sample lists about 59,000 clones, more than 80% occurring once. The sequencing input was memory CD4+ T cells from PBMCs. Receptors originate from a human donor in good health.

This chain links TRBV5-1 with TRBJ1-4, with D unresolved. Germline V gene lookup returns CDR1 SGHRS and CDR2 YFSETQ. Trimming pared 1 base from V and 0 bases from J, leaving 4 bases between. CDR3 length: 14 amino acids. The CDR3 sequence is CASSLSTTNEKLFF. CDR3 sequence (DNA): TGCGCCAGCAGCTTGAGTACAACTAATGAAAAACTGTTTTTT. The complete variable domain, with remaining parts taken from reference TRBV5-1 and TRBJ1-4, reads KAGVTQTPRYLIKTRGQQVTLSCSPISGHRSVSWYQQTPGQGLQFLFEYFSETQRNKGNFPGRFSGRQFSNSRSEMNVSTLELGDSALYLCASSLSTTNEKLFFGSGTQLSVL.

The chain carries TRBV11-2 and TRBJ2-5; perhaps TRBD2 as D (6 bases). The germline V and J ends were trimmed by 1 base and 7 bases, with 13 bases remaining between them. Looked up from germline, CDR1 is SGHAT and CDR2 is FQNNGV. The CDR3 sequence is 14 residues long. This CDR3 is CASSLGAGLGTQYF. The DNA of the CDR3 is TGTGCCAGCAGCTTAGGGGCGGGATTAGGGACCCAGTACTTC.

The table lists this clone with a count of one. The chain has TRBV19 and TRBJ2-5; D is perhaps TRBD1 or TRBD2 (5 bases each). The CDR3 covers 15 residues. Trimming stripped 2 bases from V and 0 bases from J, with 10 bases between. CDR1 is LNHDA and CDR2 is SQIVND in the germline V gene (reference sequence). CDR3 region: CASSIYGTDQETQYF. CDR3 nucleotides: TGTGCCAGTAGTATATACGGGACGGACCAAGAGACCCAGTACTTC.

The chain joins TRBV19 to TRBJ2-7; perhaps D is TRBD1 or TRBD2 (5 bases each). Germline V gene data show CDR1 as LNHDA and CDR2 as SQIVND (reference sequence). The V end was cut by 9 bases, the J end by 3 bases, with 15 bases between. The CDR3 is 13 amino acids. The CDR3 nucleotides are TGTGCCAGCCAGGGCCCGGGATTCTACGAGCAGTACTTC. Its protein is CASQGPGFYEQYF.

The chain employs TRBV29-1 and TRBJ2-5; 9 bases map to TRBD2. The ends lost 4 bases at V and 7 bases at J; junction bases unmatched: 7. CDR1 is SQVTM and CDR2 is ANQGSEA in the germline V gene. The CDR3 covers 13 residues. The CDR3, as DNA: TGCAGCGTTGGCCTAGCGGGGTCCGGGACCCAGTACTTC. Amino acid sequence: CSVGLAGSGTQYF.

V usage is TRBV5-1 and J usage is TRBJ2-2; 10 positions agree with TRBD2. The CDR3 consists of 15 residues. The trim removed 4 bases at V and 3 bases at J, leaving 3 bases unmatched. CDR1 and CDR2 from the germline V gene are SGHRS and YFSETQ. This CDR3 is CASSRGLADTGELFF. Here the CDR3 DNA reads TGCGCCAGCAGCCGCGGACTAGCGGACACCGGGGAGCTGTTTTTT.

CDR3 in DNA: TGTGCCAGCAGCCAAGGGTGGGGCCGTCCCCCGTACACTGAAGCTTTCTTT. Its protein is CASSQGWGRPPYTEAFF. The rearrangement uses TRBV3-1 (or the pseudogene TRBV3-2) and TRBJ1-1, with D tentatively TRBD1 (5 bases). Trimming took 1 base from V and 3 from J, leaving 18 bases between them. Germline lookup yields CDR1 LGHDT and CDR2 YNNKEL (reference sequence). The CDR3 length is 17 residues.

In this sample, this clone turned up once. The V and J genes are TRBV3-1 (or the pseudogene TRBV3-2) and TRBJ1-2, with unresolved D. V dropped 0 bases and J dropped 8 bases, with 13 bases sitting between them. The CDR3 loop spans 14 amino acids. Germline lookup yields CDR1 LGHDT and CDR2 YNNKEL (reference sequence). The CDR3 bases are TGTGCCAGCAGCCAAGATCTCTCGGTCTACGGCTACACCTTC. It encodes CASSQDLSVYGYTF.

The V call is TRBV24-1, the J call TRBJ2-7; 9 positions agree with TRBD1. The CDR3 is 15 amino acids. With 3 bases clipped from V and 6 bases from J, the junction kept 8 bases outside the gene matches. Germline CDR1 is KGHDR and CDR2 is SFDVKD. For the CDR3, the DNA is TGTGCCACCAGTGATACCGGGACAGGGCTTGGCGAGCAGTACTTC. Translation gives CATSDTGTGLGEQYF.

J is TRBJ1-4 and V is TRBV27, with a possible D match to TRBD1 (6 bases). The V gene lost 5 bases and the J gene lost 10 bases, with 26 bases spanning the gap. The CDR3 covers 17 residues. CDR1 is MNHEY and CDR2 is SMNVEV in the germline V gene (reference sequence). The CDR3 loop reads CASSPDSQGRVGGKLFF. DNA of the CDR3: TGTGCCAGCAGTCCCGACTCACAGGGCAGGGTGGGAGGAAAACTGTTTTTT.

J is TRBJ1-3 and V is TRBV9; D ambiguous. This CDR3 is built from 14 residues. In germline, CDR1 is SGDLS, CDR2 YYNGEE. Trimming pared 0 bases from V and 0 bases from J, leaving 4 bases between. The CDR3 loop reads CASSVVSSGNTIYF. For the CDR3, the DNA is TGTGCCAGCAGCGTAGTAAGCTCTGGAAACACCATATATTTT.

This chain connects TRBV28 to TRBJ2-1, with TRBD2 identical over 7 bases. The CDR3 totals 13 residues. The J segment lost 10 bases and the V segment lost 1 base, leaving 4 bases of the junction unmatched. Germline CDR1 MDHEN, CDR2 SYDVKM. The CDR3 loop is CASSLFDGREQFF. Written as DNA, the CDR3 is TGTGCCAGCAGTTTATTTGACGGGAGGGAGCAGTTCTTC.

This chain joins TRBV19 and TRBJ2-1; 12 nucleotides align to TRBD1. The CDR3 has 17 residues. CDR1 and CDR2 (germline): LNHDA, SQIVND (reference sequence). V was pared by 4 bases and J by 9 bases, with 13 bases of the junction left unmatched. CDR3 amino acids: CASSTPPGTGGLSEQFF. The DNA for the CDR3 is TGTGCCAGTAGTACCCCCCCAGGGACAGGGGGCCTGAGTGAGCAGTTCTTC. Complete variable domain (other parts from reference TRBV19 and TRBJ2-1): DGGITQSPKYLFRKEGQNVTLSCEQNLNHDAMYWYRQDPGQGLRLIYYSQIVNDFQKGDIAEGYSVSREKKESFPLTVTSAQKNPTAFYLCASSTPPGTGGLSEQFFGPGTRLTVL.

This clone has only a few counts. This sequence joins TRBV7-2 and TRBJ2-1, with 8 bases that match TRBD2. Trimming took 0 bases from V and 3 from J; bases not matched to a gene: 7. This CDR3 is 17 amino acids long. Germline V gene data show CDR1 as SGHTA and CDR2 as FQGNSA. CDR3 sequence: CASSLAKGGRSYNEQFF. In nucleotides, the CDR3 is TGTGCCAGCAGCTTAGCTAAGGGCGGGAGGAGCTACAATGAGCAGTTCTTC.

J is TRBJ2-7 and V is TRBV7-2, with D possibly TRBD1 on 5 matching bases. Looked up from germline, CDR1 is SGHTA and CDR2 is FQGNSA. CDR3 length equals 14 residues. Deletions cut 7 bases from V and 1 base from J, with 14 bases between. Here the CDR3 reads CASNVQGPSYEQYF. The CDR3 DNA reads as TGTGCCAGCAACGTGCAGGGCCCTTCCTACGAGCAGTACTTC. Using reference TRBV7-2 and TRBJ2-7 for the parts outside the CDR3, the full variable domain is GAGVSQSPSNKVTEKGKDVELRCDPISGHTALYWYRQSLGQGLEFLIYFQGNSAPDKSGLPSDRFSAERTGGSVSTLTIQRTQQEDSAVYLCASNVQGPSYEQYFGPGTRLTVT.

This rearrangement joins TRBV10-1 to TRBJ2-3; TRBD1 agrees at 8 bases. V shed 3 bases, J shed 5 bases, and the junction held 7 bases outside the gene matches. This CDR3 is built from 15 residues. The germline V gene encodes CDR1 WNHNN and CDR2 SYGVQD (reference sequence). The CDR3 DNA sequence: TGCGCCAGCAGTGATGAGACAGGGGATGGAGATACGCAGTATTTT. Translation gives CASSDETGDGDTQYF.

The rearrangement links TRBV4-2 to TRBJ2-7; 8 nucleotides agree with TRBD2. Trimming took 1 base from V and 2 from J; bases not matched to a gene: 4. The germline gives CDR1 LGHNA, CDR2 YNFKEQ. This CDR3 region has 15 residues. The CDR3 region is CASSQVLAATYEQYF. In nucleotides, the CDR3 is TGTGCCAGCAGCCAAGTACTAGCGGCAACCTACGAGCAGTACTTC.

This chain joins TRBV24-1 and TRBJ2-7, with 10 bases fitting TRBD1. J gave up 2 bases and V 3 bases, and 3 bases lay outside the gene matches. Per germline, CDR1 KGHDR and CDR2 SFDVKD. This CDR3 region has 15 residues. CDR3: CATSDPGQGTYEQYF. CDR3 coding DNA: TGTGCCACCAGTGATCCGGGACAGGGGACCTACGAGCAGTACTTC.

This chain joins TRBV5-1 and TRBJ2-5; TRBD1 agrees at 7 bases. Germline V gene sequence: CDR1 SGHRS, CDR2 YFSETQ. Unmatched junction bases numbered 7, after V lost 1 base and J lost 4 bases. The CDR3 extends over 15 amino acids. CDR3 loop: CASSLLGGGGETQYF. CDR3 DNA sequence: TGCGCCAGCAGCTTGCTAGGGGGCGGAGGAGAGACCCAGTACTTC.

The gene calls are TRBV7-9 and TRBJ2-3; 10 bases align to TRBD2. From germline, CDR1 is SEHNR and CDR2 FQNEAQ (reference sequence). The V and J ends lost 2 bases and 6 bases, in that order; junction bases with no gene match: 8. This CDR3 spans 16 amino acids. The CDR3 bases are TGTGCCAGCAGCTTATTGGTTAGCGGGAGGCGGGATACGCAGTATTTT. This gives the protein CASSLLVSGRRDTQYF.